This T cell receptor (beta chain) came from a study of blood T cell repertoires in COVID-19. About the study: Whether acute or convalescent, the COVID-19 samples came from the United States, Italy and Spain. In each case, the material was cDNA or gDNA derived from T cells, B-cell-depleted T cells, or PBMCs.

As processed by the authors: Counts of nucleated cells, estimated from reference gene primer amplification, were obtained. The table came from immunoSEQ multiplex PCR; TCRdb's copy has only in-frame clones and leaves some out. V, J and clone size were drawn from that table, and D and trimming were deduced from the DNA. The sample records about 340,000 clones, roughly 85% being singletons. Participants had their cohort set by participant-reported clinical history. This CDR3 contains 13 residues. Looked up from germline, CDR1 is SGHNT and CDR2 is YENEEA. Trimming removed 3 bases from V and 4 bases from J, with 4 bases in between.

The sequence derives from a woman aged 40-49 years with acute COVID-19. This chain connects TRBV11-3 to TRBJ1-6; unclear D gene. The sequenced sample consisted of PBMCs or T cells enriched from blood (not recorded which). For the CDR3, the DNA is TGTGCCAGCAGCTTCGTTTATAATTCACCCCTCCACTTT. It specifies CASSFVYNSPLHF.